The rows below give T cell receptor beta chains drawn from one sample of a study of T cells after yellow fever vaccination. TCRdb reprocessed the 5' RACE reads via MiXCR and lists one record per CDR3 protein. Of 500,000 to 650,000 distinct CDR3 sequences listed, around 17% were seen once; the top ten hold 17%. Sample: PBMCs, taken less than 6 days after the first yellow fever vaccination. These receptors were collected from a man aged 18 to 29 who received the YFV17D yellow fever vaccine. Both conserved end residues are trimmed from each CDR3. The order of the fields is J gene, V gene, CDR3 protein.

TRBJ2-3,TRBV7-8,ASSPGQIFSTDTQY
TRBJ2-1,TRBV4-3,ASSRTSGGEDEQF
TRBJ1-5,TRBV4-2,ASSQGPGGNQPQH
TRBJ1-5,TRBV4-1,ASSQDHGNLNQPQH
TRBJ2-1,TRBV10-3,AISGGLAGAHSYNEQF
TRBJ2-3,TRBV12-3/TRBV12-4,ASSFRGSPDTQY
TRBJ1-5,TRBV4-1,ASSQELGNQPQH
TRBJ1-2,TRBV20-1,SARAQGKENYGYT
TRBJ1-2,TRBV19,ASSSGLRGYT
TRBJ1-1,TRBV5-4,ASSLRYEAF
TRBJ2-1,TRBV5-4,ASRVGGLYNEQF
TRBJ1-2,TRBV6-5,ASSRDRHGYT
TRBJ1-6,TRBV5-4,ASSFAGTGRSPLH
TRBJ2-3,TRBV7-2,ASGLAGGAPGVY
TRBJ2-1,TRBV7-9,ASSWSNEQF
TRBJ2-2,TRBV7-9,ASSLFATGELF
TRBJ1-1,TRBV3-1,ASSQGGWGTEAF
TRBJ1-4,TRBV29-1,SVDSRENEKLF
TRBJ2-1,TRBV18,ASSQLAGAGGYEQF
TRBJ2-3,TRBV7-9,ASSALGPTDTQY
TRBJ1-5,TRBV6-2/TRBV6-3,ASSYGRPSPQH
TRBJ2-3,TRBV14,ASSQVSTDTQY
TRBJ2-3,TRBV5-1,ASSLMSPTDTQY
TRBJ2-3,TRBV5-1,ASSLIGGTDTQY
TRBJ2-5,TRBV7-9,ASSFETSGLETQY
TRBJ2-6,TRBV4-3,ASSQVLLFSGANVLT
TRBJ1-2,TRBV30,AWRTGVGYGYT
TRBJ2-1,TRBV12-5,ACSPGASPYNEQF
TRBJ1-2,TRBV3-1,ASSPQGQTNYGYT
TRBJ1-3,TRBV12-3/TRBV12-4,ASSPTPLSGNTIY
TRBJ1-4,TRBV12-3/TRBV12-4,ASSLSVSGIREKLF
TRBJ1-1,TRBV20-1,SALVRGHTEAF
TRBJ2-5,TRBV3-1,ASSPSIQETQY
TRBJ2-7,TRBV7-9,ASSLEEYEQY
TRBJ1-3,TRBV18,ASSPAQYSGNTIY
TRBJ1-1,TRBV12-3/TRBV12-4,ASSSIIHTEAF
TRBJ2-5,TRBV20-1,SASTSGETQY
TRBJ2-1,TRBV9,ASSVMGNSGGYNEQF
TRBJ1-5,TRBV4-1,ASSPGPGDQPQH
TRBJ2-2,TRBV27,ASSSICPGG